This entry lists 30 T cell receptor beta chains sequenced from one sample in a study of blood T cell repertoires in COVID-19. Sequenced by immunoSEQ multiplex PCR; TCRdb stores in-frame clones only, minus some. Of 650,000 to 800,000 clones in the sample, about 90% are singletons; the top ten hold about 0.24%. Source material: peripheral blood. Source of these receptors: a woman aged 18 to 35 with acute or convalescent COVID-19.

The rearrangement joins TRBV7-9 to TRBJ1-1; TRBD1 might be the D (5 bases). The ends were cut back, 7 bases at V and 0 bases at J, with 12 bases in the middle. Germline V lookup: CDR1 SEHNR, CDR2 FQNEAQ (reference sequence). This CDR3 has 14 residues. The chain's CDR3 is CASTPGQLNTEAFF. CDR3 nucleotides: TGTGCCAGCACCCCAGGGCAGCTGAACACTGAAGCTTTCTTT. The full variable domain, with the rest looked up from reference TRBV7-9 and TRBJ1-1, is DTGVSQNPRHKITKRGQNVTFRCDPISEHNRLYWYRQTLGQGPEFLTYFQNEAQLEKSRLLSDRFSAERPKGSFSTLEIQRTEQGDSAMYLCASTPGQLNTEAFFGQGTRLTVV.

This chain joins TRBV29-1 and TRBJ2-3; no definite D call. The CDR3 contains 13 residues. Germline V gives CDR1 SQVTM, CDR2 ANQGSEA. Between the trimmed V and J ends, which lost 4 bases and 6 bases, there was a span of 14 bases. CDR3 sequence: CSVVPGYWDTQYF. CDR3 in DNA: TGCAGCGTTGTGCCCGGGTACTGGGATACGCAGTATTTT.

There are a few counts of this clone. The J gene is TRBJ1-1, the V gene TRBV27; 8 bases line up with TRBD1. Looked up from germline, CDR1 is MNHEY and CDR2 is SMNVEV (reference sequence). V shed 2 bases and J 1 base; nucleotides not matched to a gene: 3. This CDR3 is built from 15 residues. The CDR3 sequence: CASSLRDRPNTEAFF. CDR3 coding DNA: TGTGCCAGCAGTTTACGGGACAGGCCGAACACTGAAGCTTTCTTT.

In nucleotides, the CDR3 is TGTGCCATCAGTGAGTCACAGGGTAGCACTGAAGCTTTCTTT. The encoded protein is CAISESQGSTEAFF. The chain joins TRBV10-3 to TRBJ1-1; D is possibly TRBD1 (6 bases). The V gene's germline CDR1 is ENHRY and CDR2 SYGVKD. The V and J ends lost 0 bases and 4 bases respectively, with 9 bases between them. The CDR3 consists of 14 residues.

The genes are TRBV24-1 and TRBJ1-1, with D possibly being TRBD1 (6 bases). The CDR3 totals 13 residues. The V gene's germline CDR1 is KGHDR and CDR2 SFDVKD. Trimming pared 7 bases from V and 2 bases from J, leaving 10 bases between. Here the CDR3 reads CATRGQLNTEAFF. CDR3 DNA: TGTGCCACCAGAGGACAGCTAAACACTGAAGCTTTCTTT.

The chain joins TRBV2 to TRBJ1-1; D is unclear. V lost 9 bases and J 0 bases, leaving 11 bases between the germline ends. The CDR3 has 13 residues. Per germline, CDR1 SNHLY and CDR2 FYNNEI. The CDR3 sequence is CASHFNVNTEAFF. In DNA, the CDR3 is TGTGCCAGTCACTTTAATGTGAACACTGAAGCTTTCTTT.

CDR3 bases: TGTGCCAGCAGAGGACAGACGAACACCGGGGAGCTGTTTTTT. It specifies CASRGQTNTGELFF. The chain has TRBV6-6 and TRBJ2-2; D perhaps matches TRBD1 (6 bases). CDR1 and CDR2 (germline): MNHNY, SVGAGI (reference sequence). V was cut by 6 bases and J by 0 bases, with 8 bases left in between. The CDR3 spans 14 residues.

The chain uses TRBV7-6 and TRBJ1-5; D perhaps matches TRBD1 (5 bases). This CDR3 spans 17 amino acids. V shed 1 base and J shed 3 bases, with 16 bases lying between them. CDR1 and CDR2 from the germline V gene are SGHVS and FNYEAQ. CDR3 DNA sequence: TGTGCCAGCAGCTTAGACCCCCCAGGGTCTCTCAATCAGCCCCAGCATTTT. Translation gives CASSLDPPGSLNQPQHF.

The V and J genes are TRBV9 and TRBJ1-1; 7 bases line up with TRBD1. After removal of 4 bases from V and 0 bases from J, the junction contained 9 bases not matched to a gene. From germline, CDR1 is SGDLS and CDR2 YYNGEE. CDR3 size: 16 residues. This CDR3 is CASSPVQQGMNTEAFF. CDR3 nucleotide sequence: TGTGCCAGCAGCCCAGTCCAACAGGGGATGAACACTGAAGCTTTCTTT.

The genes are TRBV14 and TRBJ2-7, with 7 bases aligning to TRBD1. The CDR3 length is 15 residues. V was clipped by 1 base and J by 9 bases; unmatched bases: 12. Per the germline V gene, CDR1 is SGHDN and CDR2 is FVKESK. The CDR3 is CASSQAKGAAGGQYF. The CDR3 nucleotides are TGTGCCAGCAGCCAAGCAAAGGGGGCGGCTGGGGGGCAGTACTTC.

The rearrangement links TRBV27 to TRBJ2-7, with 8 bases lining up with TRBD1. Germline CDR1 reads MNHEY; CDR2 reads SMNVEV (reference sequence). The CDR3 is made up of 14 amino acids. V dropped 3 bases and J dropped 5; count of bases not matched to a gene: 6. The CDR3 is CASSLLDRAHEQYF. Written as DNA, the CDR3 is TGTGCCAGCAGTTTGTTGGACAGGGCCCACGAGCAGTACTTC.

This clone was counted a single time. The chain recombines TRBV9 with TRBJ1-4; possible D gene TRBD1, 5 bases. The V end lost 0 bases, the J end lost 6 bases, and 9 bases lay between the germline ends. The length of the CDR3 is 14 residues. Germline V gene lookup returns CDR1 SGDLS and CDR2 YYNGEE. CDR3 sequence reads: CASSVEGVDEKLFF. DNA of the CDR3: TGTGCCAGCAGCGTAGAAGGGGTAGATGAAAAACTGTTTTTT. The whole variable domain, filled in from reference TRBV9 and TRBJ1-4, reads DSGVTQTPKHLITATGQRVTLRCSPRSGDLSVYWYQQSLDQGLQFLIQYYNGEERAKGNILERFSAQQFPDLHSELNLSSLELGDSALYFCASSVEGVDEKLFFGSGTQLSVL.

The CDR3 coding sequence is TGCGCCAGCAGCCAACCCGAACACTACGAGCAGTACTTC. This translates into CASSQPEHYEQYF. The chain uses TRBV5-1 and TRBJ2-7; D remains ambiguous. The germline V gene has CDR1 SGHRS and CDR2 YFSETQ. The CDR3 contains 13 residues. Trimming stripped 4 bases from V and 3 bases from J, with 11 bases between. The complete variable domain, with remaining parts taken from reference TRBV5-1 and TRBJ2-7, reads KAGVTQTPRYLIKTRGQQVTLSCSPISGHRSVSWYQQTPGQGLQFLFEYFSETQRNKGNFPGRFSGRQFSNSRSEMNVSTLELGDSALYLCASSQPEHYEQYFGPGTRLTVT.

V and J are TRBV6-1 and TRBJ1-1, with D perhaps TRBD1 (5 bases). V gave up 2 bases and J gave up 0 bases, with 22 bases separating them. Germline lookup yields CDR1 MNHNS and CDR2 SASEGT. The CDR3 length is 19 residues. In DNA form, the CDR3 reads TGTGCCAGCAGTGAATATTCGTGGGGCTTGAACAGCATGAACACTGAAGCTTTCTTT. Its protein product is CASSEYSWGLNSMNTEAFF.

J is TRBJ2-6 and V is TRBV7-9; D is unresolved. The germline gives CDR1 SEHNR, CDR2 FQNEAQ (reference sequence). CDR3 size: 16 residues. V was clipped by 7 bases and J by 4 bases, with 17 bases between them. The CDR3 DNA reads as TGTGCCAGCACCATTCGGAGTGGTGCCGGGGCCAACGTCCTGACTTTC. Protein product: CASTIRSGAGANVLTF.

The chain has TRBV4-3 and TRBJ1-1; D is undetermined. The CDR3 consists of 16 residues. Germline CDR1 reads LGHNA; CDR2 reads YSLEER. Deletions cut 1 base from V and 0 bases from J, with 12 bases between. The CDR3 coding sequence is TGCGCCAGCAGCCAAGCATGGGCCCTAATGAACACTGAAGCTTTCTTT. Protein product: CASSQAWALMNTEAFF.

The CDR3 is CASSRTGGDYTEAFF. CDR3 nucleotide sequence: TGCGCCAGCAGCCGGACAGGGGGCGACTACACTGAAGCTTTCTTT. This sequence joins TRBV5-1 and TRBJ1-1; 11 positions match TRBD1. The V and J ends lost 4 bases and 3 bases, in that order; junction bases with no gene match: 5. The CDR3 is 15 residues long. Germline CDR1 and CDR2: SGHRS and YFSETQ.

Written as DNA, the CDR3 is TGCAGTGCTAGTAGCAGCGGGGGCTACGAGCAGTACTTC. This encodes CSASSSGGYEQYF. V usage is TRBV20-1 and J usage is TRBJ2-7; 8 bases line up with TRBD2. Germline CDR1 reads DFQATT; CDR2 reads SNEGSKA (reference sequence). CDR3 length: 13 residues. The V segment lost 3 bases and the J segment 3 bases; nucleotides outside the gene matches: 4.

This clone was seen just once. In DNA form, the CDR3 reads TGTGCCAGCAGCCCCTTCCGGGACACTAACTATGGCTACACCTTC. This sequence encodes CASSPFRDTNYGYTF. The V call is TRBV3-1 (or the pseudogene TRBV3-2), the J call TRBJ1-2; weak D call: TRBD1 (6 bases). The V and J ends lost 4 bases and 0 bases respectively, with 12 bases between them. Germline CDR1 and CDR2: LGHDT and YNNKEL (reference sequence). The length of the CDR3 is 15 residues.

This sequence joins TRBV4-1 and TRBJ2-1; the match to TRBD1 covers 7 bases. The CDR3 consists of 17 residues. The trim removed 3 bases at V and 1 base at J, leaving 9 bases unmatched. Looked up from germline, CDR1 is MGHRA and CDR2 is YSYEKL. This CDR3 is CASSQANRGESYNEQFF. As DNA, the CDR3 is TGCGCCAGCAGCCAGGCCAACAGGGGCGAGTCCTACAATGAGCAGTTCTTC.

CDR3 region: CASSSTVNTEAFF. The CDR3 region has the DNA TGTGCCAGCAGCTCCACAGTGAACACTGAAGCTTTCTTT. The V call is TRBV11-3, the J call TRBJ1-1, with no clear D. This CDR3 contains 13 residues. The V gene's germline CDR1 is SGHNT and CDR2 YENEEA. V lost 4 bases and J lost 0, with 6 bases in between.

This chain links TRBV5-1 with TRBJ2-7; TRBD2 agrees at 7 bases. V lost 0 bases and J lost 12; bases outside the gene matches: 15. The CDR3 is made up of 15 amino acids. Germline CDR1 reads SGHRS; CDR2 reads YFSETQ. DNA for the CDR3: TGCGCCAGCAGCTTGGCCTTGGGGGGGAACAGGATACGGTACTTC. Residues: CASSLALGGNRIRYF.

This clone is a singleton in its sample. The V call is TRBV7-9, the J call TRBJ1-1, with 9 nucleotides matching TRBD1. CDR3 length: 15 residues. The J segment lost 4 bases and the V segment lost 4 bases, leaving 7 bases of the junction unmatched. Germline CDR1 SEHNR, CDR2 FQNEAQ (reference sequence). In DNA, the CDR3 is TGTGCCAGCAGCTCTTACAGGGGGCGGATCACTGAAGCTTTCTTT. Protein sequence: CASSSYRGRITEAFF.

To note about this clone: Other DNA sequences in the sample encode the same CDR3. The chain recombines TRBV5-6 with TRBJ2-2, with no clear D. The CDR3 extends over 12 amino acids. Trimming pared 3 bases from V and 4 bases from J, leaving 4 bases between. Germline CDR1 reads SGHDT; CDR2 reads YYEEEE. CDR3 region: CASSSGTGELFF. DNA of the CDR3: TGTGCCAGCAGCTCGGGCACCGGGGAGCTGTTTTTT.

This chain joins TRBV3-1 (or the pseudogene TRBV3-2) and TRBJ2-5; TRBD2 might be the D (5 bases). The CDR3 is 16 residues long. In germline, CDR1 is LGHDT, CDR2 YNNKEL (reference sequence). V gave up 3 bases and J gave up 4 bases, with 18 bases separating them. This CDR3 is CASSQRLAGGTETQYF. The DNA for the CDR3 is TGTGCCAGCAGCCAGAGGCTAGCTGGCGGTACAGAGACCCAGTACTTC.

V gene TRBV9 combines with J gene TRBJ1-2, with 7 bases that match TRBD1. After removal of 4 bases from V and 4 bases from J, the junction contained 7 bases not matched to a gene. CDR1 SGDLS and CDR2 YYNGEE come from the germline V gene. The CDR3 contains 14 residues. Here the CDR3 DNA reads TGTGCCAGCAGCTTTCAAGGGGGCGTCTATGGCTACACCTTC. Translated, it gives CASSFQGGVYGYTF. The full variable domain, with the rest looked up from reference TRBV9 and TRBJ1-2, is DSGVTQTPKHLITATGQRVTLRCSPRSGDLSVYWYQQSLDQGLQFLIQYYNGEERAKGNILERFSAQQFPDLHSELNLSSLELGDSALYFCASSFQGGVYGYTFGSGTRLTVV.

DNA of the CDR3: TGCAGCGTTGGGGAGGACAGGGAGTTGATCGGGGAGCTGTTTTTT. Amino acid sequence: CSVGEDRELIGELFF. The chain has TRBV29-1 and TRBJ2-2, with 8 bases lining up with TRBD1. Germline CDR1 reads SQVTM; CDR2 reads ANQGSEA. This CDR3 has 15 residues. Trimming cost V 4 bases and J 7 bases; bases outside gene matches: 11.

CDR3: CASSRQANTGELFF. The CDR3 coding sequence is TGCGCCAGCAGCAGACAGGCGAACACCGGGGAGCTGTTTTTT. The chain is built from TRBV5-1 and TRBJ2-2, with a weak D call TRBD1 (6 bases). Trimming took off 4 bases at V and 0 bases at J, with 7 bases between the two ends. This CDR3 is built from 14 residues. Germline values: CDR1 SGHRS, CDR2 YFSETQ.

This sequence joins TRBV12-5 and TRBJ1-1; a possible D gene is TRBD1 (5 bases). The CDR3 length is 17 residues. V was clipped by 0 bases and J by 0 bases, with 14 bases between them. Germline assignment: CDR1 LGHNT and CDR2 FRNRAP. CDR3 sequence reads: CASGLVAGVPMNTEAFF. CDR3 DNA sequence: TGTGCTAGTGGTTTGGTAGCGGGGGTCCCCATGAACACTGAAGCTTTCTTT.

The chain employs TRBV7-6 and TRBJ2-3, with a possible D match to TRBD1 (5 bases). Trimming cost V 1 base and J 2 bases, with 10 bases left between them. CDR1 is SGHVS, CDR2 FNYEAQ, per germline. The CDR3 has 15 residues. The CDR3 coding sequence is TGTGCCAGCAGCTTAGGGGGCCTCGTCACAGATACGCAGTATTTT. This sequence encodes CASSLGGLVTDTQYF.